This entry lists 17 T cell receptor beta chains sequenced from one sample in a study of spatial heterogeneity in lung cancer. Time point in this sample: blood at routine non-recurrence follow-up after resection. TCRdb passed the 5' RACE reads through MiXCR, listing each CDR3 protein once. The sample carries roughly 110,000 distinct CDR3 sequences, 10% to 14% recorded once. Sequences were derived from PBMCs, sampled at follow-up. Source of these receptors: a female donor with early-stage non-small cell lung cancer.

This clonotype has only a few counts. The chain couples TRBV5-1 to TRBJ2-7, with 11 bases matching TRBD1. Germline assignment: CDR1 SGHRS and CDR2 YFSETQ. This CDR3 has 13 residues. V lost 4 bases, J lost 6 bases, and 3 bases stayed unmatched. The CDR3 loop reads CASSQGQGGEQYF. The CDR3 DNA reads as TGCGCCAGCAGCCAGGGACAGGGGGGCGAGCAGTACTTC.

This clonotype appeared a few times. The chain joins TRBV3-1 to TRBJ2-7; D is possibly TRBD1 (6 bases). The CDR3 is made up of 13 amino acids. V gave up 4 bases and J gave up 2 bases, with 9 bases separating them. Germline CDR1 LGHDT, CDR2 YNNKEL (reference sequence). The CDR3 sequence is CASSRWTAYEQYF. The CDR3 coding sequence is TGTGCCAGCAGCCGTTGGACAGCCTACGAGCAGTACTTC.

Ten or more counts support this clonotype. The chain uses TRBV6-5 and TRBJ1-4; D possibly corresponds to TRBD1 (5 bases). Germline-derived CDR1 and CDR2 are MNHEY and SVGAGI. Trimming left V 4 bases short and J 10 bases short, with 16 bases between. There are 14 residues in the CDR3. In nucleotides, the CDR3 is TGTGCCAGCAGTTTAACGGGACCCCGAGGAAAACTGTTTTTT. Translation gives CASSLTGPRGKLFF.

The J gene is TRBJ1-2, the V gene TRBV10-3; the D is unclear. V was trimmed by 3 bases and J by 4 bases, leaving 9 bases between them. The V gene's germline CDR1 is ENHRY and CDR2 SYGVKD. The CDR3 runs 13 residues. CDR3 residues: CAISDPGGYGYTF. The CDR3 coding sequence is TGTGCCATCAGTGATCCGGGCGGCTATGGCTACACCTTC.

The chain recombines TRBV5-1 with TRBJ2-5; possible D gene TRBD2, 6 bases. Looked up from germline, CDR1 is SGHRS and CDR2 is YFSETQ. Trimming shortened V by 4 bases and J by 7 bases, and 17 bases separated the two germline ends. The CDR3 is made up of 14 amino acids. The CDR3: CASSARDPGRTQYF. The CDR3, as DNA: TGCGCCAGCAGCGCCCGGGACCCCGGGAGGACCCAGTACTTC.

This clonotype appeared a few times. CDR3 loop: CASKAGPSGRGHEQYF. CDR3 DNA: TGTGCCAGCAAGGCCGGTCCTAGCGGGAGAGGCCACGAGCAGTACTTC. The chain joins TRBV28 to TRBJ2-7; 10 bases map to TRBD2. The length of the CDR3 is 16 residues. Germline lookup yields CDR1 MDHEN and CDR2 SYDVKM. J was trimmed by 5 bases and V by 7 bases; bases with no gene match: 14.

This clonotype showed up just a few times. This sequence joins TRBV7-9 and TRBJ1-1; 8 nucleotides line up with TRBD1. The CDR3 spans 15 residues. V was pared by 5 bases and J by 5 bases, with 10 bases of the junction left unmatched. The V gene's germline CDR1 is SEHNR and CDR2 FQNEAQ (reference sequence). CDR3 sequence: CASSPTGQVATEAFF. The CDR3 DNA reads TGTGCCAGCAGCCCGACGGGACAGGTAGCAACTGAAGCTTTCTTT.

The chain uses TRBV7-2 and TRBJ1-2; 8 bases fit TRBD1. The CDR3 is made up of 13 amino acids. Trimming at V came to 5 bases and at J to 5 bases, leaving 4 bases not matched to a gene. Germline V CDR1 and CDR2: SGHTA, FQGNSA. The CDR3 DNA reads as TGTGCCAGCAGCCCCGACAGGGGTTATGGCTACACCTTC. This codes for CASSPDRGYGYTF. Full variable domain (rest looked up from reference TRBV7-2 and TRBJ1-2): GAGVSQSPSNKVTEKGKDVELRCDPISGHTALYWYRQSLGQGLEFLIYFQGNSAPDKSGLPSDRFSAERTGGSVSTLTIQRTQQEDSAVYLCASSPDRGYGYTFGSGTRLTVV.

This rearrangement joins TRBV20-1 to TRBJ2-7, with unresolved D. The V end lost 1 base, the J end lost 2 bases, and 12 bases lay between the germline ends. The CDR3 sequence is 14 residues long. Germline assignment: CDR1 DFQATT and CDR2 SNEGSKA (reference sequence). The CDR3: CSARGSQPPYEQYF. The CDR3 bases are TGCAGTGCTAGAGGGTCTCAGCCCCCCTACGAGCAGTACTTC.

The rearrangement joins TRBV5-1 to TRBJ1-1; no clear D. The V end lost 4 bases, the J end lost 3 bases, and 10 bases lay between the germline ends. This CDR3 is built from 13 residues. Germline V CDR1 and CDR2: SGHRS, YFSETQ. CDR3 sequence: CASSPRVDTEAFF. The CDR3 nucleotides read TGCGCCAGCAGCCCTCGGGTGGACACTGAAGCTTTCTTT.

There are many counts of this clonotype. The chain employs TRBV4-3 and TRBJ2-2; no clear D. Germline V lookup: CDR1 LGHNA, CDR2 YSLEER. Between the trimmed V and J ends, which lost 4 bases and 6 bases, there was a span of 21 bases. CDR3 size: 17 residues. Here the CDR3 DNA reads TGCGCCAGCAGCCGGGAACATGCAGATGGTAGGGCCGGGGAGCTGTTTTTT. Residues: CASSREHADGRAGELFF.

This clonotype turned up a few times. The genes are TRBV19 and TRBJ2-7, with 11 bases that match TRBD2. The CDR3 has 15 residues. From germline, CDR1 is LNHDA and CDR2 SQIVND (reference sequence). The trim removed 3 bases at V and 6 bases at J, leaving 7 bases unmatched. CDR3 nucleotides: TGTGCCAGTAGTATTGTAGCGGGAGGGACCTCCGAGCAGTACTTC. Amino acids: CASSIVAGGTSEQYF.

The chain is built from TRBV29-1 and TRBJ2-7, with D possibly being TRBD1 or TRBD2 (5 bases each). The CDR3 is made up of 11 amino acids. CDR1 and CDR2 (germline): SQVTM, ANQGSEA. V lost 7 bases and J lost 6, with 13 bases in between. The CDR3 DNA is TGCAGCGCCAGAGGGACGGTCGAGCAGTACTTC. It codes for CSARGTVEQYF.

This clonotype has a handful of counts. The rearrangement uses TRBV29-1 and TRBJ2-7; 8 positions agree with TRBD2. The V and J ends lost 1 base and 5 bases, in that order; junction bases with no gene match: 10. CDR1 and CDR2 (germline): SQVTM, ANQGSEA. CDR3 length: 15 residues. The CDR3 protein is CSVEVVGGRLHEQYF. CDR3 bases: TGCAGCGTTGAAGTGGTGGGCGGGAGGCTCCACGAGCAGTACTTC.

Many counts were recorded for this clonotype. The chain is built from TRBV9 and TRBJ2-1, with TRBD1 as a possible D gene (5 bases). Germline V gene lookup returns CDR1 SGDLS and CDR2 YYNGEE. CDR3 length: 14 amino acids. V was cut by 6 bases and J by 8 bases, with 18 bases left in between. The CDR3 DNA reads TGTGCCAGCAAGTCTGGGGCAGGGCAGGATGAGCAGTTCTTC. This translates into CASKSGAGQDEQFF.

This clonotype was observed a handful of times. The chain is built from TRBV6-2 or TRBV6-3 and TRBJ2-3; D remains ambiguous. Trimming removed 6 bases at V and 1 base at J, with 11 bases between. CDR3 size: 14 residues. Germline lookup yields CDR1 MNHEY and CDR2 SVGEGT. The DNA of the CDR3 is TGTGCCAGCAGCCCAACCCCTGGCACAGATACGCAGTATTTT. Protein sequence: CASSPTPGTDTQYF.

This clonotype was observed a few times. V is TRBV30 and J is TRBJ1-5; perhaps TRBD1 as D (6 bases). The V gene lost 2 bases and the J gene lost 11 bases, with 13 bases spanning the gap. The CDR3 is made up of 12 amino acids. The V gene's germline CDR1 is GTSNPN and CDR2 SVGIG (reference sequence). The CDR3 loop is CAWSITGKTQHF. CDR3 nucleotides: TGTGCCTGGAGTATAACAGGGAAGACCCAGCATTTT.